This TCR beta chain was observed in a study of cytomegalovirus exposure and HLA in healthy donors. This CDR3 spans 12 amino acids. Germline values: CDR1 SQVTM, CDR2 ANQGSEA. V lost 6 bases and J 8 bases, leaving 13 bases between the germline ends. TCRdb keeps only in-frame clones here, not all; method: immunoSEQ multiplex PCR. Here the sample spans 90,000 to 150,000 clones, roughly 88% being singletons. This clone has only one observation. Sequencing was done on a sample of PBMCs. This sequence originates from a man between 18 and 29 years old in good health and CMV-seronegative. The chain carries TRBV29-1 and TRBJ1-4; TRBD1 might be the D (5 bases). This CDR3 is CSVAAGYEKLFF. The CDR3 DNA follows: TGCAGCGTGGCGGCAGGGTACGAAAAACTGTTTTTT.